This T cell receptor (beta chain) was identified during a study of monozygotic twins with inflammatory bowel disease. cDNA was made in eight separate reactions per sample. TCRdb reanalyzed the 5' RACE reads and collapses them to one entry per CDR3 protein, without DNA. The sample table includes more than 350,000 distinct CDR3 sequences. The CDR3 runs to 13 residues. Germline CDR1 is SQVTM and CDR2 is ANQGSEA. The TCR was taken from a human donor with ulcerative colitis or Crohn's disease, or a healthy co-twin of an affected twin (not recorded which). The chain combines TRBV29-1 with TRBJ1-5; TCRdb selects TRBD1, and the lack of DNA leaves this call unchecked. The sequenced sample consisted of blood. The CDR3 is CSVQGANGQPQHF.